This TCR beta chain was sequenced for a study of blood T cell repertoires in COVID-19. Between the trimmed V and J ends, which lost 0 bases and 1 base, there was a span of 8 bases. CDR1 is SGDLS and CDR2 is YYNGEE in the germline V gene. CDR3 length: 14 residues. As originally analysed: How many nucleated cells were present was estimated from reference gene primer amplification. TCRdb's table, derived via immunoSEQ multiplex PCR, lists solely in-frame clones and lacks some. V and J calls plus clone size are reproduced from that table; the DNA served to infer D and trimming. Of 250,000 or so clones in the sample, around 90% are singletons; the top ten hold roughly 1.7%. Individuals aged about 18 to 89 years were recruited from about two dozen US areas. Cohorts were assigned according to the clinical history that participants reported. Either two negative PCRs, clearance, or symptom resolution qualified Cohort 3 donors as recovered.

This TCR came from a woman aged 50 to 60 who had recovered from COVID-19. Specimen: PBMCs or T cells enriched from blood (not recorded which). The chain combines TRBV9 with TRBJ2-7, with D unresolved. The CDR3 nucleotides are TGTGCCAGCAGCGTAGCCCCAAATTCCTACGAGCAGTACTTC. It yields the protein CASSVAPNSYEQYF.